The 24 T cell receptor beta chains below were found in one sample sequenced in a study of regulatory T cells in long-lasting Graves disease. The sample's time point: persistent/refractory GD, antithyroid drugs over 5 years with positive TRAb. From RNA extracted from PBMCs, the TCR library was made. Assembly of TCR beta libraries relied on iRepertoire HTBI primers together with Arm-PCR of CDR3 regions. MiXCR was run by TCRdb on the multiplex PCR reads, yielding one entry per CDR3 protein. The profile shows 400,000 or so distinct CDR3 sequences, less than 25% of them singletons. The sample was peripheral blood mononuclear cells (PBMCs), taken when the disease was refractory, from a patient treated with antithyroid drugs. The receptor set was obtained from a female donor with Graves disease.

This clonotype was observed a handful of times. The rearrangement joins TRBV28 to TRBJ1-5, with D unclear. The CDR3 totals 14 residues. Trimming left V 2 bases short and J 4 bases short, with 9 bases between. Germline loops: CDR1 MDHEN, CDR2 SYDVKM. The CDR3 sequence is CASSLQNTNQPQHF. CDR3 DNA sequence: TGTGCCAGCAGTTTACAGAACACTAATCAGCCCCAGCATTTT.

This clonotype was picked up many times. J is TRBJ2-1 and V is TRBV12-3 or TRBV12-4; possible D gene TRBD1, 6 bases. The CDR3 is 20 residues long. Trimming removed 1 base from V and 2 bases from J, with 24 bases in between. Here the CDR3 reads CASSLVIDRDTKTTYNEQFF. The CDR3 coding sequence is TGTGCCAGCAGTTTAGTCATAGACCGGGACACCAAAACAACCTACAATGAGCAGTTCTTC.

As for this clonotype: A far larger clone is off by one base, so a read error is likely. A read error is likely, as this CDR3 ends without the conserved phenylalanine or tryptophan. The rearrangement uses TRBV2 and TRBJ2-7; 8 nucleotides line up with TRBD1. Germline CDR1 is SNHLY and CDR2 is FYNNEI. The CDR3 length is 13 residues. V lost 6 bases and J lost 5; bases outside the gene matches: 6. The CDR3 DNA follows: TGTGCCAGCAGCTGGACAGGGATCGACGAGCAGTACCTC. Protein product: CASSWTGIDEQYL.

The V call is TRBV6-5, the J call TRBJ2-7; 7 bases match TRBD1. The CDR3 extends over 18 amino acids. Germline values: CDR1 MNHEY, CDR2 SVGAGI. The V segment lost 0 bases and the J segment 1 base; nucleotides outside the gene matches: 12. Here the CDR3 reads CASSYSARTGRFSYEQYF. CDR3 sequence (DNA): TGTGCCAGCAGTTACTCAGCCCGGACAGGAAGGTTTTCCTACGAGCAGTACTTC.

The chain joins TRBV10-3 to TRBJ2-5, with TRBD2 matching 9 bases. The V segment lost 4 bases and the J segment 5 bases; nucleotides outside the gene matches: 11. Germline lookup yields CDR1 ENHRY and CDR2 SYGVKD. CDR3 size: 16 residues. The CDR3 DNA sequence: TGTGCCATCAGTGCGTGGCTTAGCGGGAGTGGTGAGACCCAGTACTTC. Its protein is CAISAWLSGSGETQYF.

This clonotype was detected ten times or more. This sequence joins TRBV2 and TRBJ1-6; TRBD1 might be the D (6 bases). CDR3 size: 15 residues. The germline V and J ends were trimmed by 6 bases and 6 bases, with 15 bases remaining between them. From germline, CDR1 is SNHLY and CDR2 FYNNEI. CDR3 sequence reads: CASRSAGQTNSPLHF. The CDR3 bases are TGTGCCAGCAGGTCCGCTGGACAGACTAATTCACCCCTCCACTTT.

The gene calls are TRBV27 and TRBJ1-4; D remains ambiguous. Trimming removed 4 bases from V and 6 bases from J, with 15 bases in between. The CDR3 spans 15 residues. Germline V gene sequence: CDR1 MNHEY, CDR2 SMNVEV (reference sequence). CDR3 sequence reads: CASSSSIVPDEKLFF. CDR3 nucleotide sequence: TGTGCCAGCAGTTCGTCCATTGTTCCGGATGAAAAACTGTTTTTT.

This clonotype has ten or more counts. The chain joins TRBV7-2 to TRBJ2-5; tentative D call: TRBD2 (6 bases). V was pared by 2 bases and J by 4 bases, with 8 bases between. Germline V lookup: CDR1 SGHTA, CDR2 FQGNSA. CDR3 length equals 13 residues. The CDR3 DNA sequence: TGTGCCAGCAGCTTAATGGGGGGAGAGACCCAGTACTTC. This sequence encodes CASSLMGGETQYF.

At least ten counts were recorded for this clonotype. The junction shows a germline mismatch at one end, possibly a read error. The CDR3 loop reads CATSSPLRLAGADEQYF. CDR3 DNA sequence: TGTGCCACCAGTTCCCCCTTAAGACTAGCGGGAGCCGACGAGCAGTACTTC. The chain employs TRBV28 and TRBJ2-7; TRBD2 aligns across 12 bases. The CDR3 extends over 17 amino acids. In germline, CDR1 is MDHEN, CDR2 SYDVKM.

V and J are TRBV30 and TRBJ2-7, with TRBD2 matching 10 bases. The germline V gene has CDR1 GTSNPN and CDR2 SVGIG (reference sequence). Germline trimming cut 4 bases from V and 0 bases from J; bases unmatched to any gene: 3. This CDR3 region has 14 residues. Written as DNA, the CDR3 is TGTGCCTGGACCCGGACTAGCGGCTCCTACGAGCAGTACTTC. Encoded protein: CAWTRTSGSYEQYF.

V usage is TRBV27 and J usage is TRBJ2-3; TRBD2 matches 14 bases. The CDR3 runs 18 residues. Germline CDR1 and CDR2: MNHEY and SMNVEV (reference sequence). V lost 3 bases and J lost 1; bases outside the gene matches: 6. The CDR3 DNA reads TGTGCCAGCAGTTTGACTAGCGGGAGGGCCTTGGGCACAGATACGCAGTATTTT. Protein: CASSLTSGRALGTDTQYF.

This clonotype was counted many times. CDR3 coding DNA: TGTGCCAGCACCATGACAGGGGGTAATCAGCCCCAGCATTTT. Encoded protein: CASTMTGGNQPQHF. The V gene is TRBV7-2, the J gene TRBJ1-5; 9 bases map to TRBD1. J was trimmed by 4 bases and V by 7 bases; bases with no gene match: 5. CDR3 length: 14 amino acids. Germline CDR1 is SGHTA and CDR2 is FQGNSA. The full variable domain, its missing parts supplied by reference TRBV7-2 and TRBJ1-5, is GAGVSQSPSNKVTEKGKDVELRCDPISGHTALYWYRQSLGQGLEFLIYFQGNSAPDKSGLPSDRFSAERTGGSVSTLTIQRTQQEDSAVYLCASTMTGGNQPQHFGDGTRLSIL.

To note about this clonotype: Germline is not matched at one junction end, which may reflect a read error. This chain uses TRBV6-1 with TRBJ1-5, with a possible D match to TRBD1 (5 bases). Germline V CDR1 and CDR2: MNHNS, SASEGT. The CDR3 is made up of 13 amino acids. The CDR3: CACRVALNQPQHF. DNA of the CDR3: TGTGCCTGCAGGGTAGCGCTCAATCAGCCCCAGCATTTT.

The sample holds many counts of this clonotype. An end of the junction differs from the germline gene, which may be a read error. The chain combines TRBV7-2 with TRBJ2-7; the D gene is possibly TRBD2 (5 bases). The CDR3 runs 11 residues. The germline gives CDR1 SGHTA, CDR2 FQGNSA. This chain's CDR3 is CASSFGPTSSF. CDR3 DNA: TGTGCCAGCAGCTTTGGCCCAACTAGTAGCTTC.

Many counts were recorded for this clonotype. V usage is TRBV6-2 or TRBV6-3 and J usage is TRBJ1-2, with 9 bases fitting TRBD1. CDR1 and CDR2 from the germline V gene are MNHEY and SVGEGT. This CDR3 is built from 14 residues. Trimming removed 4 bases from V and 5 bases from J; junction bases left unmatched: 5. The CDR3 sequence is CASSSDRGDYGYTF. The CDR3, as DNA: TGTGCCAGCAGTTCGGACAGGGGAGATTATGGCTACACCTTC.

V gene TRBV19 combines with J gene TRBJ2-7, with TRBD1 identical over 8 bases. Germline-derived CDR1 and CDR2 are LNHDA and SQIVND (reference sequence). V lost 5 bases and J lost 0; bases outside the gene matches: 6. The CDR3 is made up of 15 amino acids. CDR3 coding DNA: TGTGCCAGTAGTCGACAGGGGCTAAACTCCTACGAGCAGTACTTC. Protein product: CASSRQGLNSYEQYF.

Many counts were recorded for this clonotype. V usage is TRBV6-5 and J usage is TRBJ1-6; D not certain. Germline V lookup: CDR1 MNHEY, CDR2 SVGAGI. Trimming pared 3 bases from V and 7 bases from J, leaving 10 bases between. This CDR3 is 14 amino acids long. The CDR3 is CASSYLGGNSPLHF. The CDR3 coding sequence is TGTGCCAGCAGTTATTTGGGAGGAAATTCACCCCTCCACTTT.

This clonotype was observed a handful of times. CDR3 nucleotides: TGCAGTGCTAGGTTGACTAATGAAAAACTGTTTTTT. As protein: CSARLTNEKLFF. The rearrangement joins TRBV20-1 to TRBJ1-4; D not certain. Germline values: CDR1 DFQATT, CDR2 SNEGSKA (reference sequence). V lost 3 bases, J lost 2 bases, and 4 bases lay in between. There are 12 residues in the CDR3.

The gene calls are TRBV5-5 and TRBJ1-3, with TRBD1 identical over 7 bases. Per the germline V gene, CDR1 is SGHKS and CDR2 is YYEKEE (reference sequence). There are 17 residues in the CDR3. V was clipped by 0 bases and J by 2 bases; unmatched bases: 8. The DNA for the CDR3 is TGTGCCAGCAGCTTGGCCCCCGGGCAGGGGGCTGGAAACACCATATATTTT. Its translation: CASSLAPGQGAGNTIYF.

This clonotype was found many times. V is TRBV5-1 and J is TRBJ2-2; unclear D gene. The V end lost 0 bases, the J end lost 8 bases, and 11 bases lay between the germline ends. The V gene's germline CDR1 is SGHRS and CDR2 YFSETQ. The CDR3 sequence is 14 residues long. CDR3 bases: TGCGCCAGCAGCTTGGCCTTGGCTAGTGGGGAGCTGTTTTTT. Its protein product is CASSLALASGELFF.

This clonotype was observed many times. The V and J genes are TRBV12-3 or TRBV12-4 and TRBJ2-5; TRBD1 is a possible D gene (7 bases). Between the trimmed V and J ends, which lost 6 bases and 5 bases, there was a span of 10 bases. There are 12 residues in the CDR3. CDR3 sequence: CASRTGRETQYF. The CDR3 DNA reads TGTGCCAGCAGGACAGGGAGGGAGACCCAGTACTTC.

This chain links TRBV7-8 with TRBJ1-5; 7 positions match TRBD1. CDR3 length: 16 residues. In germline, CDR1 is SGHVS, CDR2 FQNEAQ. The ends lost 1 base at V and 1 base at J; junction bases unmatched: 4. CDR3 DNA sequence: TGTGCCAGCAGCTTAGGTGGACAGGCGAGCAATCAGCCCCAGCATTTT. Encoded protein: CASSLGGQASNQPQHF.

Comment on this clonotype: A much larger clone lies a single base off, so this may be a read error. The J gene is TRBJ1-6, the V gene TRBV7-3; 9 positions agree with TRBD1. Germline-derived CDR1 and CDR2 are SGHTA and FQGTGA. The CDR3 has 15 amino acids. V dropped 5 bases and J dropped 10; count of bases not matched to a gene: 9. The CDR3 region is CASSLGQGGGSPLHF. DNA for the CDR3: TGTGCCAGCAGCCTGGGACAGGGAGGTGGATCACCCCTCCACTTT.

In regard to this clonotype: A much larger clone lies one base from this, so it may be a read error. The V gene is TRBV20-1, the J gene TRBJ2-7; TRBD2 matches at 13 bases. Per the germline V gene, CDR1 is DFQATT and CDR2 is SNEGSKA (reference sequence). This CDR3 has 16 residues. The CDR3 is CSAGDRGTSGAYEQYF. CDR3 bases: TGCAGTGCTGGAGATCGAGGGACTAGCGGGGCCTACGAGCAGTACTTC.